Detailed here is one TCR beta chain. This clone was counted a single time. The clone's antigen remains unknown. No qualities accompany the bases; no much larger clone lies one base away. CD8 naive samples were CD45RO-negative cells positively selected for CCR7, giving a CD45RA+CCR7+ population that excluded TemRA cells. Healthy HIV-negative adults with no recently reported acute infections or vaccinations were included as donors. Every donor was a Caucasian adult living in Nashville, Tennessee, USA. Blood was obtained by leukapheresis, after which PBMCs were separated by Ficoll-Histopaque density gradient centrifugation and cryopreserved in liquid nitrogen vapor phase. Analytical flow cytometry was used to check the purity and quantity of each magnetically sorted T cell population. Genomic DNA was isolated from each sorted fraction and quantified by UV absorbance on a Nanodrop 2000c. Using the deep immunoSEQ assay, TCR CDR3 regions were amplified from genomic DNA by multiplex PCR. Extracted genomic DNA from each cell subset was spread evenly across all wells of several immunoSEQ 96-well plates, with each plate serving as a replicate. For sorted subsets, around 200 ng genomic DNA, equal to some 30,000 T cell genomes, was loaded into each replicate PCR. The purified libraries were quantified using a Qubit 3.0 fluorometer, sized with a Bioanalyzer 2100, and then quantified again using the KAPA Library Quantification kit. Every immunoSEQ 96-well plate was sequenced on a dedicated single-read 150-cycle Illumina NextSeq 550 flow cell. The published analysis was carried out like this. Because the immunoSEQ output included only junctional sequences and no quality scores, the filtering could not be the same as the filtering used for full-length reads. To assign V/J genes and CDR3, sequences were annotated against IMGT germline references using PyIR, a Python wrapper for IgBLAST v1.9. Reads were removed for weak V/J assignments (E-value above 1e-6), missing CDR3, stop codons, out-of-frame junctions, or ambiguous translated residues. V3J clonotypes were defined by identical inferred V gene, J gene, and CDR3 amino acid sequence. Percentage overlap between repertoires was calculated by dividing the number of shared unique clonotypes by the size of the smaller repertoire. Three approaches were used to assess repertoire richness: RTK rarefaction, the Chao1 estimator, and Recon v2.1 estimates of unobserved clonotypes. OLGA was used to compute generation probabilities for all TCRbeta clonotypes that the gDNA method yielded from a few donors. Held by TCRdb, this immuneACCESS table contains in-frame sequences only and omits some clones. Under half of the omission traces to an unresolved V gene where checked; the cause of the rest is unknown. The V and J calls and clone size come from that table; D and trimming were worked out from the DNA. The sample table lists around 640,000 clones, approximately 96% of them with a count of one. Of the sample, 0.095% to 0.13% is held by the ten largest clones.

The CDR3 spans 13 residues, from the cysteine through the phenylalanine. The sequence is cut down to CDR3 DNA, 39 bases in frame from base 1. According to the germline V gene, CDR1 reads MDHEN and CDR2 reads SYDVKM. The V end loses 5 bases and the J end loses 4 bases, and a stretch of 11 bases separates them. The data belong to a study of shared clonotypes between healthy human individuals (TCRdb year 2020). Describing the broader study: The cohort included three men and a couple of women between 18 and 49 years of age. Per donor, three plates each were used for CD4 naive and CD4 memory, two for CD8 naive, and one for CD8 memory. Blood TCR repertoires of four to six healthy adults were deeply sequenced to estimate repertoire size and the extent of clonotype sharing between individuals. To increase sequencing depth and limit assay-specific biases, different laboratories used diverse techniques to prepare libraries and sequence TCR repertoires. Leukapheresis yielded between about 0.94 and 9 billion PBMCs per donor.

Overall study results and their limits: Pairwise subsampling indicated that sequencing depth was expected to affect the degree of clonotype sharing among donors. The small number of donors limited the genetic and exposure-history diversity represented. Incomplete sequencing was indicated by rarefaction of sorted-subset datasets, despite the large sequencing depth. Larger estimated clonotype richness was generally found for naive subsets than for memory subsets. Sampling was restricted to blood, and TCR repertoires in tissues likely differ from the TCR repertoires found in blood. Higher generation probabilities were observed for clonotypes shared by all four sorted-subset donors than for non-shared clonotypes. When a handful of donors were compared, the shared fraction of clonotypes was about 5.2% for naive CD4, 3.5% to 4% for naive CD8, more than 2% for memory CD4, and 0.3% to 0.5% for memory CD8.

The sequence was obtained from a woman between 25 and 40 years old in good health. The V gene is TRBV28 and the J gene is TRBJ1-1; TRBD1 is a weak D gene call, 5 bases matching. The sequencing input was naive CD8+ T cells sorted from blood. According to the study, the label for this sample's cell subset or site signals: CD45RA+CCR7+. The CDR3 sequence is CASSMRGSTEAFF. In nucleotides, the sequence is TGTGCCAGCAGTATGAGGGGATCCACTGAAGCTTTCTTT. The full variable domain, completed from the reference TRBV28 and TRBJ1-1 proteins outside the CDR3, reads DVKVTQSSRYLVKRTGEKVFLECVQDMDHENMFWYRQDPGLGLRLIYFSYDVKMKEKGDIPEGYSVSREKKERFSLILESASTNQTSMYLCASSMRGSTEAFFGQGTRLTVV.